A selection of T cell receptor beta chains follows, all from one sample in a study of cytomegalovirus exposure and HLA in healthy donors. TCRdb's table, derived via immunoSEQ multiplex PCR, lists solely in-frame clones and lacks some. The table has over 150,000 clones, approximately 73% seen once; the top ten hold less than 1.5%. The material sequenced was PBMCs. The receptors here all came from a man in his forties or fifties in good health and CMV-seronegative. Both conserved end residues are part of each CDR3. Fields, in order: V gene, D gene, clone size, J gene, CDR3 DNA, CDR3 protein. A D gene is named only where the DNA matches it firmly. The size of a clone is reported for some rows only, either as once, few or many, or as a class for expanded clones.

TRBV6-4	TRBD1	NA	TRBJ1-1	TGTGCCAGCAGGGGACAGGGGGCGACGGGGGAAGCTTTCTTT	CASRGQGATGEAFF
TRBV10-1	TRBD1	NA	TRBJ1-1	TGCGCCAGCAGTGACATCAGGACAGGGTCGAACACTGAAGCTTTCTTT	CASSDIRTGSNTEAFF
TRBV5-1	NA	few	TRBJ2-5	TGCGCCAGCAGCTTGGCTTCACGGGGGACCCAGTACTTC	CASSLASRGTQYF
TRBV29-1	NA	NA	TRBJ1-2	TGCAGCGTTTCGGACAGTATGGGCTATGGCTACACCTTC	CSVSDSMGYGYTF
TRBV6-6	NA	few	TRBJ1-1	TGTGCCAGCATATCCAGGGGAACGAACACTGAAGCTTTCTTT	CASISRGTNTEAFF
TRBV2	TRBD2	NA	TRBJ2-5	TGTGCCAGCAGTGAACAGCGGGGGGGCTCGGAGACCCAGTACTTC	CASSEQRGGSETQYF
TRBV27	TRBD1	NA	TRBJ2-1	TGTGCCAGCAGTGAGTGGGACAGGGACAATGAGCAGTTCTTC	CASSEWDRDNEQFF
TRBV19	NA	NA	TRBJ1-5	TGTGCCAGTAGTATGCAAGGGGGTAATCAGCCCCAGCATTTT	CASSMQGGNQPQHF
TRBV5-6	TRBD1	NA	TRBJ1-1	TGTGCCAGCAGCATCGGACAGGGTGACACTGAAGCTTTCTTT	CASSIGQGDTEAFF
TRBV6-5	TRBD1	once	TRBJ1-6	TGTGCCAGCAGTTACCAGGGGGCTGCTAATTCACCCCTCCACTTT	CASSYQGAANSPLHF
TRBV6-1	NA	once	TRBJ1-2	TGTGCCAGCAGGGGAGGGGGGTATGGCTACACCTTC	CASRGGGYGYTF
TRBV11-2	NA	NA	TRBJ2-5	TGTGCCAGCACCTTTAACAGGGATCAAGAGACCCAGTACTTC	CASTFNRDQETQYF
TRBV5-1	TRBD2	few	TRBJ2-3	TGCGCCAGCAGCTTTGGACTAGCGGGGGGGGCAGATACGCAGTATTTT	CASSFGLAGGADTQYF